This T cell receptor beta chain derives from a study of T cell responses to AZD1222 COVID-19 vaccine. TCRdb's table, derived via immunoSEQ multiplex PCR, lists solely in-frame clones and lacks some. This table holds approximately 150,000 clones, around 92% found once. Germline V gives CDR1 SGHRS, CDR2 YFSETQ. With V trimmed by 2 bases and J by 7 bases, 8 bases remained unmatched. This CDR3 is 15 amino acids long. This clonotype was obtained from an adult who had recovered from COVID-19. The sequencing here drew on peripheral blood, taken after recovery from COVID-19. J is TRBJ1-4 and V is TRBV5-1; 7 bases line up with TRBD1. The CDR3 protein is CASSLQGFSGEKLFF. In DNA, the CDR3 is TGCGCCAGCAGCTTACAGGGGTTCTCTGGTGAAAAACTGTTTTTT. Looking up the rest from reference TRBV5-1 and TRBJ1-4 gives the full variable domain: KAGVTQTPRYLIKTRGQQVTLSCSPISGHRSVSWYQQTPGQGLQFLFEYFSETQRNKGNFPGRFSGRQFSNSRSEMNVSTLELGDSALYLCASSLQGFSGEKLFFGSGTQLSVL.